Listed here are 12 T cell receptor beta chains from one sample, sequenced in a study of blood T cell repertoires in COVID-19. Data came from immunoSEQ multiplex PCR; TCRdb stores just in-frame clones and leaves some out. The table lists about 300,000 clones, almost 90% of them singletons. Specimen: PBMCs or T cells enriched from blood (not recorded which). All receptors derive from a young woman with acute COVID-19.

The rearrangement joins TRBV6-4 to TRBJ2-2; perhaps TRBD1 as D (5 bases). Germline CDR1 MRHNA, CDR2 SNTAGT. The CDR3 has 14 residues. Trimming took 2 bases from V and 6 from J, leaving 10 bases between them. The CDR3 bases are TGTGCCAGCAGTGACGAAGGGGCCGCCGGGGAGCTGTTTTTT. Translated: CASSDEGAAGELFF.

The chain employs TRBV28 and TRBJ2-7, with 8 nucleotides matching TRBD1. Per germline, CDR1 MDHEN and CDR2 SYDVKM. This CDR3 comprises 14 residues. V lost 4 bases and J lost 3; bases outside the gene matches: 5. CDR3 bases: TGTGCCAGCAGTTCCCGGGACAGGCGCTACGAGCAGTACTTC. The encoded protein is CASSSRDRRYEQYF.

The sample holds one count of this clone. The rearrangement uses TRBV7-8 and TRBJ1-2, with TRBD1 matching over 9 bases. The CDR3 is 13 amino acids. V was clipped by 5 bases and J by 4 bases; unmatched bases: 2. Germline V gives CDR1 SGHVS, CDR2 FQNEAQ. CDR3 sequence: CASSPTGGYGYTF. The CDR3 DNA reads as TGTGCCAGCAGCCCGACAGGGGGCTATGGCTACACCTTC.

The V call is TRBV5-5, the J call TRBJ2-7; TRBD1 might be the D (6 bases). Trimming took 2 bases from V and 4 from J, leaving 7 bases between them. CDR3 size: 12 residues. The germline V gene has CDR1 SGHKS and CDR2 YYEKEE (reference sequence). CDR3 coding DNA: TGTGCCAGCAGCTTTGACAGGTACGAGCAGTACTTC. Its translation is CASSFDRYEQYF.

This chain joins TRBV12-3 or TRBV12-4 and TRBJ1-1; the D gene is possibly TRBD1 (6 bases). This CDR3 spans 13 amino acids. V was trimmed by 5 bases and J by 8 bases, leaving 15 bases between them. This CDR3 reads CASSPGGQKEAFF. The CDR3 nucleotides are TGTGCCAGCAGTCCGGGAGGACAGAAAGAAGCTTTCTTT.

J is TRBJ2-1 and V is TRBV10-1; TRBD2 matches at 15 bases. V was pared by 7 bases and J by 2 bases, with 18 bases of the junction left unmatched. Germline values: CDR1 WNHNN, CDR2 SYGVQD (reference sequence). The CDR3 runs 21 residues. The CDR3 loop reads CASTTGGTSGRLRETYNEQFF. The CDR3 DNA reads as TGCGCCAGCACAACAGGGGGGACTAGCGGGAGGTTGAGGGAGACCTACAATGAGCAGTTCTTC.

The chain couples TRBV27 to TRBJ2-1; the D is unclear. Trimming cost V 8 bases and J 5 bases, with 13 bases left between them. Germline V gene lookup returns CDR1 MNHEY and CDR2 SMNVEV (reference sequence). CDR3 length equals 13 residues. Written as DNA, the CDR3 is TGTGCCAGCCGATCGAGGCGGCACAATGAGCAGTTCTTC. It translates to CASRSRRHNEQFF.

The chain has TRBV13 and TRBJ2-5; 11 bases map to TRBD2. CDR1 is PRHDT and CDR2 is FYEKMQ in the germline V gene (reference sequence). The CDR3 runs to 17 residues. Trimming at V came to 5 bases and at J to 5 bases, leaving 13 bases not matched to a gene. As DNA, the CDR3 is TGTGCCAGCAGCCTTCGAGATAGCGGGAGGGGACGGGAGACCCAGTACTTC. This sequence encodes CASSLRDSGRGRETQYF.

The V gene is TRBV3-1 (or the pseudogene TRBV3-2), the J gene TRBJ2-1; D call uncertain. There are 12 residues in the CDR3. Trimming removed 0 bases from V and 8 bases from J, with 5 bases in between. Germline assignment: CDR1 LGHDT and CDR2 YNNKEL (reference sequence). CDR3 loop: CASSQDFDEQFF. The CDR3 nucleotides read TGTGCCAGCAGCCAAGACTTCGATGAGCAGTTCTTC.

CDR3 nucleotides: TGTGCCAGCAGCAAAGACCTGGTAAAGACAGGGGCGAACACTGAAGCTTTCTTT. It specifies CASSKDLVKTGANTEAFF. The V gene is TRBV21-1, the J gene TRBJ1-1; the table's D call, TRBD1, has no DNA check behind it. TRBV21-1 is assigned pseudogene status. There are 18 residues in the CDR3.

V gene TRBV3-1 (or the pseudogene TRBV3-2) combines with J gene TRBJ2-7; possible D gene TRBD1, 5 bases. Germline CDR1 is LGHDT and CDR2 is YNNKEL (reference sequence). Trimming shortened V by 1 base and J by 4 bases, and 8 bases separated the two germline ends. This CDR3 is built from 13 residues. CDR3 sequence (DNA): TGTGCCAGCAGCCAAGTAGGGGCGTACGAGCAGTACTTC. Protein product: CASSQVGAYEQYF.

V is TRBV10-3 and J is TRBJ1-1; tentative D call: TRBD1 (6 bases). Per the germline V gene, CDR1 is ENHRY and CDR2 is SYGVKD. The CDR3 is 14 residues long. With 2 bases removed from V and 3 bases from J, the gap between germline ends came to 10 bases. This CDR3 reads CAISEGAGDTEAFF. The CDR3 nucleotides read TGTGCCATCAGTGAGGGGGCAGGGGACACTGAAGCTTTCTTT.